This TCR beta chain was obtained from a study of T cells expressing NK-cell markers. TCRdb reprocessed the 5' RACE reads; each CDR3 protein has one entry and no DNA is given. This listing includes more than 400,000 distinct CDR3 sequences. Sequenced: blood T cells: a sorted CD56 or NKG2C T cell subset, CD4+ or CD8+ T cells, or bulk PBMC T cells (not recorded which). This receptor was taken from a woman between 18 and 75 years old in good health.

CDR3 in amino acids: CSVGQPNTEAFF. The V and J genes are TRBV29-1 and TRBJ1-1; there is no DNA to check the TCRdb D call of TRBD1. Germline V CDR1 and CDR2: SQVTM, ANQGSEA. The CDR3 runs to 12 residues.